This T cell receptor beta chain was documented in a study of blood T cells in healthy people across ages. V dropped 6 bases and J dropped 5 bases, with 19 bases sitting between them. CDR1 MNHEY and CDR2 SMNVEV come from the germline V gene (reference sequence). The CDR3 covers 15 residues. Primers used in a second PCR of roughly 7 to 11 cycles were a sample-barcoded 5' primer and a J-beta primer mix. MiXCR, run by TCRdb on the 5' RACE reads, gives a single entry per CDR3 protein. The table has about a million distinct CDR3 sequences, approximately 50% seen once. Study-level results: Changes seen in expanded clonotypes were possibly confounded by donor CMV status left unknown. Fewer expanded clones and more diversity marked long-lived versus aged donors. Researchers report that TCR beta diversity correlated strongly with naive T cell percentage.

Comments on this clonotype: The antigen is unknown.

The source material was blood. The chain carries TRBV27 and TRBJ1-1, with D unresolved. This clonotype originated in a woman aged 55-69 years in good health. CDR3 region: CASSLRPRGETEAFF. Here the CDR3 DNA reads TGTGCCAGCAGCCTCCGGCCCCGAGGAGAAACTGAAGCTTTCTTT.